This T cell receptor beta chain was found in a study of identical twins. As concerns this clonotype: No antigen is known for it.

Germline CDR1 is GTSNPN and CDR2 is SVGIG (reference sequence). V shed 5 bases and J shed 6 bases, with 13 bases lying between them. The CDR3 length is 13 residues. MiXCR was run by TCRdb on the 5' RACE reads, yielding one entry per CDR3 protein. The repertoire consists of fewer than 650,000 distinct CDR3 sequences, with 9% to 10% occurring once and the leading ten covering roughly 3%. Overall study results and limits: Models underestimated out-of-frame TCR alpha sharing in monozygotic twins. While abundant cord blood beta clonotypes carried fewer insertions, memory repertoires showed no such pattern.

These same data were also listed under a study on yellow fever vaccine responses in identical twins.

The receptor was derived from a woman younger than 30 in good health. The chain links TRBV30 to TRBJ2-2; D call uncertain. The material sequenced was PBMCs. For the CDR3, the DNA is TGTGCCTGGTCTGTATCCCGGGCCGGGGAGCTGTTTTTT. Translating gives CAWSVSRAGELFF.